Below are 7 T cell receptor beta chains sequenced from a single sample in a study of Ad26.COV2.S vaccination and SARS-CoV-2 variants. Only in-frame clones appear in the TCRdb table, and some are missing; sequencing was by immunoSEQ multiplex PCR. The data contain 350,000 to 500,000 clones, 80% to 95% of them singletons. Treatment denoted: roughly 20 received Ad26.COV2.S at low or high dose, single or two shots; roughly five received placebo; per-sample allocation not given. Day 63 after the first vaccine or placebo injection was the time point for sampling. Sequenced here: peripheral blood, sampled in a trial of Ad26.COV2.S vaccine versus placebo. The receptors were gathered from a person between 18 and 65 years old who received the Ad26.COV2.S COVID-19 vaccine or a placebo.

The V gene is TRBV11-2, the J gene TRBJ2-7; 14 nucleotides line up with TRBD2. The length of the CDR3 is 17 residues. Germline assignment: CDR1 SGHAT and CDR2 FQNNGV. V lost 1 base, J lost 3 bases, and 5 bases stayed unmatched. CDR3 amino acids: CASSLAGTSGRLYEQYF. DNA for the CDR3: TGTGCCAGCAGCTTAGCAGGGACTAGCGGGAGACTCTACGAGCAGTACTTC.

This chain joins TRBV19 and TRBJ2-7; 8 bases are shared with TRBD1. From germline, CDR1 is LNHDA and CDR2 SQIVND (reference sequence). The length of the CDR3 is 13 residues. J gave up 3 bases and V 4 bases, and 2 bases lay outside the gene matches. The CDR3 coding sequence is TGTGCCAGTAGTACTGGACAGGGCTACGAGCAGTACTTC. Amino acids: CASSTGQGYEQYF.

The chain employs TRBV11-2 and TRBJ2-5, with D uncertain. Germline V gene sequence: CDR1 SGHAT, CDR2 FQNNGV. The germline V and J ends were trimmed by 5 bases and 5 bases, with 15 bases remaining between them. This CDR3 is built from 14 residues. Here the CDR3 reads CASSGEVASETQYF. CDR3 bases: TGTGCCAGCAGCGGCGAGGTGGCGAGCGAGACCCAGTACTTC.

A remark on this clone: The sample has other DNA sequences that encode this CDR3 too. The gene calls are TRBV5-1 and TRBJ2-1; TRBD2 agrees at 10 bases. This CDR3 contains 15 residues. Per the germline V gene, CDR1 is SGHRS and CDR2 is YFSETQ. J lost 4 bases, V lost 0 bases, and 1 base had no gene match. The CDR3 region has the DNA TGCGCCAGCAGCTTGGGGACTAGCGGATACAATGAGCAGTTCTTC. Its protein is CASSLGTSGYNEQFF. Drawing the rest from reference TRBV5-1 and TRBJ2-1, the complete variable domain is KAGVTQTPRYLIKTRGQQVTLSCSPISGHRSVSWYQQTPGQGLQFLFEYFSETQRNKGNFPGRFSGRQFSNSRSEMNVSTLELGDSALYLCASSLGTSGYNEQFFGPGTRLTVL.

The chain carries TRBV30 and TRBJ1-4; D is uncertain. Germline V gene lookup returns CDR1 GTSNPN and CDR2 SVGIG (reference sequence). The CDR3 sequence is 14 residues long. V was clipped by 0 bases and J by 0 bases, with 5 bases between them. The CDR3 loop is CAWSVASTNEKLFF. CDR3 DNA sequence: TGTGCCTGGAGTGTGGCTTCAACTAATGAAAAACTGTTTTTT. Filled out from reference TRBV30 and TRBJ1-4, the complete variable domain reads SQTIHQWPATLVQPVGSPLSLECTVEGTSNPNLYWYRQAAGRGLQLLFYSVGIGQISSEVPQNLSASRPQDRQFILSSKKLLLSDSGFYLCAWSVASTNEKLFFGSGTQLSVL.

The rearrangement joins TRBV7-9 to TRBJ2-5; 7 nucleotides agree with TRBD2. The CDR3 runs to 13 residues. Germline V gene sequence: CDR1 SEHNR, CDR2 FQNEAQ (reference sequence). The CDR3 spells CAGGVAGQETQYF. The CDR3 region has the DNA TGTGCTGGGGGGGTGGCAGGGCAAGAGACCCAGTACTTC.

The chain is built from TRBV5-6 and TRBJ2-7; no reliable D call. CDR3 length equals 13 residues. The V gene's germline CDR1 is SGHDT and CDR2 YYEEEE. Trimming stripped 1 base from V and 4 bases from J, with 9 bases between. CDR3 sequence (DNA): TGTGCCAGCAGCTTGAGGGATCGATACGAGCAGTACTTC. Translation gives CASSLRDRYEQYF.